Below, 31 T cell receptor beta chains from the same sample are listed, as sequenced in a study of T cell responses to AZD1222 COVID-19 vaccine. Produced via immunoSEQ multiplex PCR; TCRdb's table is partial and in-frame only. The table shows around 120,000 clones, with over 85% occurring only once. The sample consisted of peripheral blood, taken on day 0 of AZD1222 vaccination. All receptors derive from an adult in good health.

The V and J genes are TRBV11-3 and TRBJ1-4, with 8 bases matching TRBD1. This CDR3 comprises 14 residues. From germline, CDR1 is SGHNT and CDR2 YENEEA. With V trimmed by 4 bases and J by 7 bases, 5 bases remained unmatched. The DNA of the CDR3 is TGTGCCAGCAGCTCGTCAGGGGGCGGTGAAAAACTGTTTTTT. Its translation is CASSSSGGGEKLFF.

This rearrangement joins TRBV7-9 to TRBJ2-7; no firm D call. The germline V gene has CDR1 SEHNR and CDR2 FQNEAQ (reference sequence). V was shortened by 1 base and J by 0 bases, with 4 bases between the two germline ends. The CDR3 has 13 amino acids. This CDR3 reads CASSLGASYEQYF. CDR3 nucleotide sequence: TGTGCCAGCAGCTTAGGGGCCTCCTACGAGCAGTACTTC.

This chain links TRBV7-6 with TRBJ2-5; the match to TRBD2 covers 7 bases. J was trimmed by 1 base and V by 1 base; bases with no gene match: 9. The V gene's germline CDR1 is SGHVS and CDR2 FNYEAQ. The CDR3 covers 17 residues. The CDR3 DNA reads TGTGCCAGCAGCTTAGATAAGCGGGGCAGAGGCCAAGAGACCCAGTACTTC. It is translated as CASSLDKRGRGQETQYF.

V gene TRBV7-3 combines with J gene TRBJ1-2; D not certain. This CDR3 has 13 amino acids. The V end was cut by 2 bases, the J end by 4 bases, with 8 bases between. The V gene's germline CDR1 is SGHTA and CDR2 FQGTGA. The CDR3 DNA reads TGTGCCAGCAGCTTACTGGGGTCCTATGGCTACACCTTC. This translates into CASSLLGSYGYTF. The complete variable domain, with remaining parts taken from reference TRBV7-3 and TRBJ1-2, reads GAGVSQTPSNKVTEKGKYVELRCDPISGHTALYWYRQSLGQGPEFLIYFQGTGAADDSGLPNDRFFAVRPEGSVSTLKIQRTERGDSAVYLCASSLLGSYGYTFGSGTRLTVV.

The chain couples TRBV14 to TRBJ1-2, with D perhaps TRBD1 (6 bases). V lost 0 bases and J lost 3, with 14 bases in between. The CDR3 runs 16 residues. Germline V CDR1 and CDR2: SGHDN, FVKESK. CDR3 residues: CASSQEGGGLDYGYTF. Written as DNA, the CDR3 is TGTGCCAGCAGCCAAGAAGGGGGGGGATTAGACTATGGCTACACCTTC. The entire variable domain, with the rest obtained from reference TRBV14 and TRBJ1-2, is as follows: EAGVTQFPSHSVIEKGQTVTLRCDPISGHDNLYWYRRVMGKEIKFLLHFVKESKQDESGMPNNRFLAERTGGTYSTLKVQPAELEDSGVYFCASSQEGGGLDYGYTFGSGTRLTVV.

The V gene is TRBV9, the J gene TRBJ1-2; TRBD1 aligns across 10 bases. Germline V gives CDR1 SGDLS, CDR2 YYNGEE. V lost 1 base, J lost 4 bases, and 4 bases stayed unmatched. CDR3 length: 15 residues. CDR3 loop: CASSVTTGGGYGYTF. The CDR3 nucleotides are TGTGCCAGCAGCGTAACGACAGGGGGCGGCTATGGCTACACCTTC.

The J gene is TRBJ2-1, the V gene TRBV10-3, with a possible D match to TRBD2 (6 bases). The CDR3 extends over 14 amino acids. CDR1 is ENHRY and CDR2 is SYGVKD in the germline V gene. The ends were cut back, 6 bases at V and 4 bases at J, with 13 bases in the middle. The CDR3 DNA sequence: TGTGCCATCAGGGGCGGGGACGGGTACAATGAGCAGTTCTTC. Protein product: CAIRGGDGYNEQFF.

The chain is built from TRBV4-1 and TRBJ2-2; possibly TRBD2 for D (5 bases). The CDR3 is 15 amino acids. V was trimmed by 1 base and J by 2 bases, leaving 8 bases between them. Germline V lookup: CDR1 MGHRA, CDR2 YSYEKL. The CDR3 loop is CASSQGDYNTGELFF. In DNA, the CDR3 is TGCGCCAGCAGCCAAGGAGACTACAACACCGGGGAGCTGTTTTTT.

DNA for the CDR3: TGTGCCATCAATGGCGGTACTAATGAAAAACTGTTTTTT. Its protein is CAINGGTNEKLFF. J is TRBJ1-4 and V is TRBV10-3; D call uncertain. Germline V gene data show CDR1 as ENHRY and CDR2 as SYGVKD. The CDR3 covers 13 residues. V was clipped by 7 bases and J by 2 bases, with 8 bases between them.

This clone was detected only once. The chain recombines TRBV5-5 with TRBJ1-2; 8 nucleotides line up with TRBD1. Germline CDR1 SGHKS, CDR2 YYEKEE (reference sequence). This CDR3 contains 14 residues. The trim removed 1 base at V and 8 bases at J, leaving 7 bases unmatched. Here the CDR3 DNA reads TGTGCCAGCAGCTTGTCAGGGGGCGCAGGCGGCTACACCTTC. This sequence encodes CASSLSGGAGGYTF.

The chain joins TRBV28 to TRBJ2-5; the D is unclear. V was shortened by 6 bases and J by 0 bases, with 2 bases between the two germline ends. CDR1 and CDR2 from the germline V gene are MDHEN and SYDVKM. This CDR3 contains 11 residues. The CDR3 region has the DNA TGTGCCAGCAGGGACCAAGAGACCCAGTACTTC. This encodes CASRDQETQYF.

J is TRBJ2-1 and V is TRBV28, with 8 positions matching TRBD2. Germline loops: CDR1 MDHEN, CDR2 SYDVKM. This CDR3 spans 14 amino acids. With 2 bases clipped from V and 7 bases from J, the junction kept 4 bases outside the gene matches. This CDR3 reads CASSLRGTRNEQFF. In DNA, the CDR3 is TGTGCCAGCAGTTTAAGAGGGACTAGAAATGAGCAGTTCTTC.

V usage is TRBV6-2 or TRBV6-3 and J usage is TRBJ1-6; D ambiguous. Germline V lookup: CDR1 MNHEY, CDR2 SVGEGT. V lost 1 base and J lost 7, with 8 bases in between. The CDR3 has 14 amino acids. CDR3 loop: CASSYYQKNSPLHF. The CDR3, as DNA: TGTGCCAGCAGTTACTACCAGAAGAATTCACCCCTCCACTTT.

This clone was observed a few times. This chain joins TRBV7-9 and TRBJ2-1, with D unresolved. The V gene's germline CDR1 is SEHNR and CDR2 FQNEAQ (reference sequence). The CDR3 is 12 amino acids. With 3 bases removed from V and 0 bases from J, the gap between germline ends came to 0 bases. Here the CDR3 reads CASSFSYNEQFF. For the CDR3, the DNA is TGTGCCAGCAGCTTCTCCTACAATGAGCAGTTCTTC.

The V call is TRBV5-1, the J call TRBJ2-1; TRBD2 matches at 15 bases. This CDR3 is 15 amino acids long. Germline CDR1 is SGHRS and CDR2 is YFSETQ. The ends lost 4 bases at V and 9 bases at J; junction bases unmatched: 5. In nucleotides, the CDR3 is TGCGCCAGCAGCCAGGGACTAGCGGGGGGTGGTGAGCAGTTCTTC. This gives the protein CASSQGLAGGGEQFF.

The chain links TRBV11-1 to TRBJ2-1; 8 bases match TRBD2. V trimming: 5 bases; J trimming: 3 bases; junction bases outside the gene matches: 6. Germline CDR1 is SGHAT and CDR2 is FQDESV (reference sequence). The CDR3 has 15 amino acids. CDR3 residues: CASSRAGTSYNEQFF. DNA of the CDR3: TGTGCCAGCAGCCGGGCGGGGACTAGCTACAATGAGCAGTTCTTC.

The V gene is TRBV6-5, the J gene TRBJ1-2; no firm D call. The V and J ends lost 2 bases and 4 bases respectively, with 14 bases between them. The CDR3 is made up of 15 amino acids. Germline loops: CDR1 MNHEY, CDR2 SVGAGI. In DNA form, the CDR3 reads TGTGCCAGCAGTTACACACTGTGGGAGTTCTATGGCTACACCTTC. Protein product: CASSYTLWEFYGYTF.

J is TRBJ1-6 and V is TRBV13; D ambiguous. The germline CDR1 and CDR2 sequences are PRHDT and FYEKMQ (reference sequence). The ends were cut back, 3 bases at V and 0 bases at J, with 9 bases in the middle. This CDR3 contains 16 residues. CDR3 residues: CASSLGRSSYNSPLHF. DNA of the CDR3: TGTGCCAGCAGCTTGGGTAGGAGCTCCTATAATTCACCCCTCCACTTT.

The V gene is TRBV5-1, the J gene TRBJ1-3; D is ambiguous. V lost 0 bases, J lost 4 bases, and 14 bases lay in between. Germline CDR1 SGHRS, CDR2 YFSETQ. The CDR3 covers 16 residues. CDR3 coding DNA: TGCGCCAGCAGCTTGGCCGGAACCAGGCACGGAAACACCATATATTTT. It codes for CASSLAGTRHGNTIYF. The full variable domain, completed using reference TRBV5-1 and TRBJ1-3, is KAGVTQTPRYLIKTRGQQVTLSCSPISGHRSVSWYQQTPGQGLQFLFEYFSETQRNKGNFPGRFSGRQFSNSRSEMNVSTLELGDSALYLCASSLAGTRHGNTIYFGEGSWLTVV.

This chain uses TRBV4-1 with TRBJ1-1; D ambiguous. V was clipped by 0 bases and J by 1 base, with 9 bases between them. CDR1 is MGHRA, CDR2 YSYEKL, per germline. The CDR3 totals 15 residues. The CDR3 loop is CASSQDPLGNTEAFF. The CDR3 DNA reads TGCGCCAGCAGCCAAGACCCCCTTGGGAACACTGAAGCTTTCTTT.

CDR3 DNA: TGTGCCAGCAGTCACCAAGAGAACACTGAAGCTTTCTTT. Translating it yields CASSHQENTEAFF. V and J are TRBV6-5 and TRBJ1-1; D ambiguous. In germline, CDR1 is MNHEY, CDR2 SVGAGI. V lost 5 bases to trimming and J lost 1 base, with 8 bases between them. This CDR3 spans 13 amino acids.

The V gene is TRBV27, the J gene TRBJ1-1; D is perhaps TRBD1 (5 bases). The V end was cut by 6 bases, the J end by 5 bases, with 13 bases between. The CDR3 extends over 13 amino acids. Germline CDR1 reads MNHEY; CDR2 reads SMNVEV (reference sequence). The CDR3 here is CASRGTLWTEAFF. As DNA, the CDR3 is TGTGCCAGCAGGGGGACTTTATGGACTGAAGCTTTCTTT.

V usage is TRBV19 and J usage is TRBJ1-2; D gene ambiguous. V lost 4 bases and J 7 bases, leaving 13 bases between the germline ends. The CDR3 sequence is 13 residues long. The V gene's germline CDR1 is LNHDA and CDR2 SQIVND (reference sequence). This chain's CDR3 is CASSNAPRRGYTF. CDR3 DNA sequence: TGTGCCAGTAGTAATGCCCCGCGACGTGGCTACACCTTC.

The gene calls are TRBV7-2 and TRBJ2-1; TRBD2 agrees at 11 bases. Trimming took 2 bases from V and 12 from J; bases not matched to a gene: 21. This CDR3 is 19 amino acids long. Germline CDR1 SGHTA, CDR2 FQGNSA. This CDR3 is CASSLRATSGMGKGRAQFF. CDR3 sequence (DNA): TGTGCCAGCAGCTTACGGGCGACTAGCGGGATGGGTAAGGGACGGGCGCAGTTCTTC.

The chain joins TRBV11-2 to TRBJ1-2, with 9 bases fitting TRBD1. This CDR3 spans 16 amino acids. V was pared by 5 bases and J by 5 bases, with 12 bases of the junction left unmatched. Germline V gene lookup returns CDR1 SGHAT and CDR2 FQNNGV. Here the CDR3 DNA reads TGTGCCAGCAGCCCCCCGGGACAGGGTACGGAGTATGGCTACACCTTC. This translates into CASSPPGQGTEYGYTF.

The rearrangement uses TRBV19 and TRBJ1-3; TRBD1 might be the D (6 bases). CDR3 length: 15 amino acids. The ends were cut back, 9 bases at V and 2 bases at J, with 17 bases in the middle. Germline lookup yields CDR1 LNHDA and CDR2 SQIVND (reference sequence). CDR3 coding DNA: TGTGCCAGCTCCCCTTGGGGGCGGCCTGGAAACACCATATATTTT. Its translation is CASSPWGRPGNTIYF. The full variable domain, its missing parts supplied by reference TRBV19 and TRBJ1-3, is DGGITQSPKYLFRKEGQNVTLSCEQNLNHDAMYWYRQDPGQGLRLIYYSQIVNDFQKGDIAEGYSVSREKKESFPLTVTSAQKNPTAFYLCASSPWGRPGNTIYFGEGSWLTVV.

The V call is TRBV2, the J call TRBJ2-2, with TRBD2 matching over 9 bases. After removal of 6 bases from V and 4 bases from J, the junction contained 9 bases not matched to a gene. This CDR3 comprises 16 residues. Germline lookup yields CDR1 SNHLY and CDR2 FYNNEI. The CDR3 nucleotides are TGTGCCAGCAGCCAAACTAGCGGGTGGGGCACCGGGGAGCTGTTTTTT. It yields the protein CASSQTSGWGTGELFF.

The V gene is TRBV10-1, the J gene TRBJ2-3; no reliable D call. Germline V CDR1 and CDR2: WNHNN, SYGVQD (reference sequence). The V end lost 0 bases, the J end lost 0 bases, and 16 bases lay between the germline ends. The CDR3 has 18 amino acids. CDR3 nucleotide sequence: TGCGCCAGCAGTGAGTCGAAGGGCCAGTCACTCAGCACAGATACGCAGTATTTT. This codes for CASSESKGQSLSTDTQYF.

The rearrangement links TRBV24-1 to TRBJ2-2; TRBD1 might be the D (7 bases). Per germline, CDR1 KGHDR and CDR2 SFDVKD. Trimming cost V 3 bases and J 6 bases, with 19 bases left between them. The CDR3 covers 17 residues. In DNA, the CDR3 is TGTGCCACCAGTGATGGTGCGGGACAGCCTAACCCCGGGGAGCTGTTTTTT. It codes for CATSDGAGQPNPGELFF.

This clone has a single count. The chain couples TRBV4-1 to TRBJ2-5; tentatively, D is TRBD2 (6 bases). Per the germline V gene, CDR1 is MGHRA and CDR2 is YSYEKL. There are 16 residues in the CDR3. V was trimmed by 3 bases and J by 4 bases, leaving 18 bases between them. This CDR3 is CASSHPWASERETQYF. The CDR3 nucleotides read TGCGCCAGCAGCCACCCCTGGGCTAGCGAACGAGAGACCCAGTACTTC.

V is TRBV3-1 (or the pseudogene TRBV3-2) and J is TRBJ2-2; D not certain. V gave up 0 bases and J gave up 5 bases, with 19 bases separating them. The CDR3 covers 18 residues. The germline gives CDR1 LGHDT, CDR2 YNNKEL (reference sequence). The DNA for the CDR3 is TGTGCCAGCAGCCAAGATCCCCACTCTCTGAGGCCGACCGGGGAGCTGTTTTTT. It translates to CASSQDPHSLRPTGELFF.